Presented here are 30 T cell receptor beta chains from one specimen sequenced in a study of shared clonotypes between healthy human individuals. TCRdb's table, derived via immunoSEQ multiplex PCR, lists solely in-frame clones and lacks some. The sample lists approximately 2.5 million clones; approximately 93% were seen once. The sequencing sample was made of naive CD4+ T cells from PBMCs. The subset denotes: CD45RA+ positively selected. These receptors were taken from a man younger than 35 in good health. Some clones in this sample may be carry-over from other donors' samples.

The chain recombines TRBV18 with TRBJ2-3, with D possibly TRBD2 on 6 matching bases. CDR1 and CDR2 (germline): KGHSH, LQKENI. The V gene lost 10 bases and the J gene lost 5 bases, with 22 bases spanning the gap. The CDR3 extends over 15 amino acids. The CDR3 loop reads CATRPEGGAGDTQYF. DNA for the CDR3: TGTGCCACCCGACCCGAGGGCGGGGCTGGAGATACGCAGTATTTT.

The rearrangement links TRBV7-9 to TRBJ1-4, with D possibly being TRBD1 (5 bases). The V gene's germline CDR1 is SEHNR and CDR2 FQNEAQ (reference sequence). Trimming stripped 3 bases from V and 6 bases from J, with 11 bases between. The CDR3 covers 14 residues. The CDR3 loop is CASSLRQSDEKLFF. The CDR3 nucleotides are TGTGCCAGCAGCTTGAGACAGTCGGATGAAAAACTGTTTTTT.

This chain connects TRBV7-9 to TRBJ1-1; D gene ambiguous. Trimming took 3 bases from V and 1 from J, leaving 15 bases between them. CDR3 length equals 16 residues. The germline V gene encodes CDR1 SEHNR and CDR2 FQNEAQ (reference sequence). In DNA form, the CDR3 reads TGTGCCAGCAGCTTCTCTCTCATCCGCTCGAACACTGAAGCTTTCTTT. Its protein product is CASSFSLIRSNTEAFF.

The CDR3: CASSLVLARGYYNEQFF. The CDR3 nucleotides read TGCGCCAGCAGCTTGGTTCTAGCCCGGGGTTACTACAATGAGCAGTTCTTC. V is TRBV5-1 and J is TRBJ2-1; a possible D gene is TRBD2 (5 bases). V lost 0 bases, J lost 3 bases, and 16 bases lay in between. The germline gives CDR1 SGHRS, CDR2 YFSETQ. The CDR3 length is 17 residues.

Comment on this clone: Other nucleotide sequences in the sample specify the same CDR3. The CDR3 reads CAWSRGPNTEAFF. The CDR3 nucleotides are TGTGCCTGGAGTCGAGGCCCGAACACTGAAGCTTTCTTT. The chain is built from TRBV30 and TRBJ1-1; D not certain. Trimming stripped 2 bases from V and 1 base from J, with 8 bases between. The CDR3 runs 13 residues. Germline values: CDR1 GTSNPN, CDR2 SVGIG (reference sequence).

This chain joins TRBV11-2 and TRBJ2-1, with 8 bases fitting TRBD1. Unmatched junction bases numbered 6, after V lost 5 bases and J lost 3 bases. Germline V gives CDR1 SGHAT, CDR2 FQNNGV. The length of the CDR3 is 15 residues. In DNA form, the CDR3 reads TGTGCCAGCAGCCCTCGGACAGGGAACTACAATGAGCAGTTCTTC. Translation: CASSPRTGNYNEQFF.

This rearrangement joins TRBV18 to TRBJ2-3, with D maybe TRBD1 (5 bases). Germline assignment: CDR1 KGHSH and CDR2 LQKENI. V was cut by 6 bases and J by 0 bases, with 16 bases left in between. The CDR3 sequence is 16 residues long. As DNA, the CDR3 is TGTGCCAGCTCGCCCTTGACAGAATCTAGCACAGATACGCAGTATTTT. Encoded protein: CASSPLTESSTDTQYF.

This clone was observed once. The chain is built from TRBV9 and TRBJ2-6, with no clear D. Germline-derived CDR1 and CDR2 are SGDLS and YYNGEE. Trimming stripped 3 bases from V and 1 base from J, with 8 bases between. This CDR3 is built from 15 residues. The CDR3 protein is CASSGTGSGANVLTF. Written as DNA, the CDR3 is TGTGCCAGCAGCGGCACTGGGTCTGGGGCCAACGTCCTGACTTTC. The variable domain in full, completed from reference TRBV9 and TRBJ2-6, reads DSGVTQTPKHLITATGQRVTLRCSPRSGDLSVYWYQQSLDQGLQFLIQYYNGEERAKGNILERFSAQQFPDLHSELNLSSLELGDSALYFCASSGTGSGANVLTFGAGSRLTVL.

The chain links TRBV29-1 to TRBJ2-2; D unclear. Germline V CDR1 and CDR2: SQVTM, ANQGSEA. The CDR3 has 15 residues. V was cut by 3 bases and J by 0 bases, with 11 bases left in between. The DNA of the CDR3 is TGCAGCGTTGATGCTGGCATTTCGAACACCGGGGAGCTGTTTTTT. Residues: CSVDAGISNTGELFF.

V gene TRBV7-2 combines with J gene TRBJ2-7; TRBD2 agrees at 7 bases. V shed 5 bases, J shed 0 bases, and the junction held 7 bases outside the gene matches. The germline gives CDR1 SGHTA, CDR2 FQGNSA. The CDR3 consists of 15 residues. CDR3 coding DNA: TGTGCCAGCAGCCTGGGGAGGGCGACCTCCTACGAGCAGTACTTC. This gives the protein CASSLGRATSYEQYF.

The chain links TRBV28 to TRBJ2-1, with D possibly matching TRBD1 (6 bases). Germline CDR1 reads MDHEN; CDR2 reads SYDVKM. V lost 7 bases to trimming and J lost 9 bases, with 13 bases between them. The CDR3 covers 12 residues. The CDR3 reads CASTDSRGEQFF. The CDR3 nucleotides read TGTGCCAGCACCGATTCCAGGGGTGAGCAGTTCTTC.

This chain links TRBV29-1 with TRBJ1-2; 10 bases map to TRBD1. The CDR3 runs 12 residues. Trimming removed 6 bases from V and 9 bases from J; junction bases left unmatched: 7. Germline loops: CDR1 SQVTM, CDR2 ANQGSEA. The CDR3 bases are TGCAGCGTACGACAGGGGGCGCATAGCTACACCTTC. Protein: CSVRQGAHSYTF.

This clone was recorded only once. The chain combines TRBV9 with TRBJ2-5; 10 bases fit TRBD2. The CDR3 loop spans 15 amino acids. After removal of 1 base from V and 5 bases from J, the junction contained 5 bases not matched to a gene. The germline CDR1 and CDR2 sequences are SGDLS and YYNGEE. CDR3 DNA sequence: TGTGCCAGCAGCGTAAGCGGGAGGGCGGGGGAGACCCAGTACTTC. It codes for CASSVSGRAGETQYF.

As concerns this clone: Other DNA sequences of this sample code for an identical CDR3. The CDR3 DNA reads TGTGCCAGCAGGGGGACGGCGAACTATGGCTACACCTTC. Protein: CASRGTANYGYTF. The chain joins TRBV28 to TRBJ1-2, with a tentative D call TRBD1 (5 bases). Germline V gene lookup returns CDR1 MDHEN and CDR2 SYDVKM. Between the trimmed V and J ends, which lost 6 bases and 2 bases, there was a span of 10 bases. This CDR3 spans 13 amino acids.

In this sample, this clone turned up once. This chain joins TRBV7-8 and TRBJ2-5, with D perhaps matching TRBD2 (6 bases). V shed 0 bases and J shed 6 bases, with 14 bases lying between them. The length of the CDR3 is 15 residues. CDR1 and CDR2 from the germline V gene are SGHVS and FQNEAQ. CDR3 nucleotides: TGTGCCAGCAGCTTAGCGGAGGGGAGACGGAAGACCCAGTACTTC. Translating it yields CASSLAEGRRKTQYF. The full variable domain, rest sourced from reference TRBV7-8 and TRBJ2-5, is GAGVSQSPRYKVAKRGQDVALRCDPISGHVSLFWYQQALGQGPEFLTYFQNEAQLDKSGLPSDRFFAERPEGSVSTLKIQRTQQEDSAVYLCASSLAEGRRKTQYFGPGTRLLVL.

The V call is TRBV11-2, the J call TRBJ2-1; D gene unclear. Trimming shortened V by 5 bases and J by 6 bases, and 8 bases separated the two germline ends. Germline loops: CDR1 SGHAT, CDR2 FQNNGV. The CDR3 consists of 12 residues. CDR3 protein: CASSHISNEQFF. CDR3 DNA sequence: TGTGCCAGCAGCCATATATCCAATGAGCAGTTCTTC.

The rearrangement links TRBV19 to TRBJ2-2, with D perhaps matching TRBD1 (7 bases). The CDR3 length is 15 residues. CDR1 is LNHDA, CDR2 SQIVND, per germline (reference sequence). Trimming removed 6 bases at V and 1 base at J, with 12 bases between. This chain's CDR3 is CASRRGTVNTGELFF. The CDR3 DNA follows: TGTGCCAGTAGACGGGGGACAGTGAACACCGGGGAGCTGTTTTTT. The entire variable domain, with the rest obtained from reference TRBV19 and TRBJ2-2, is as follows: DGGITQSPKYLFRKEGQNVTLSCEQNLNHDAMYWYRQDPGQGLRLIYYSQIVNDFQKGDIAEGYSVSREKKESFPLTVTSAQKNPTAFYLCASRRGTVNTGELFFGEGSRLTVL.

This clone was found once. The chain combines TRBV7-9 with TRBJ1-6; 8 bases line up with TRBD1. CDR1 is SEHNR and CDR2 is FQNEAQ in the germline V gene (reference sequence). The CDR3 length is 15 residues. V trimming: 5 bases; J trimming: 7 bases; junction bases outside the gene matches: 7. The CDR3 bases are TGTGCCAGCAGCCCCAGCCGACAGGGGAATTCACCCCTCCACTTT. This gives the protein CASSPSRQGNSPLHF.

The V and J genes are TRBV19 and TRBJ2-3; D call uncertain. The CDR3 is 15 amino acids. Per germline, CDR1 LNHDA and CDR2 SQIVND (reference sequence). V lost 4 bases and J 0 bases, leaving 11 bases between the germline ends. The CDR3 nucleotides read TGTGCCAGTAGTACCTGGTCCCCGAGCACAGATACGCAGTATTTT. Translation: CASSTWSPSTDTQYF.

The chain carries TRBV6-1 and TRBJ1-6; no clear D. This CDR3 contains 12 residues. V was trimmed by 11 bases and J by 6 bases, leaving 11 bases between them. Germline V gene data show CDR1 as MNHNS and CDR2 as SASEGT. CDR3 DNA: TGTGCCGGGTCAAGCGGTAATTCACCCCTCCACTTT. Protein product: CAGSSGNSPLHF.

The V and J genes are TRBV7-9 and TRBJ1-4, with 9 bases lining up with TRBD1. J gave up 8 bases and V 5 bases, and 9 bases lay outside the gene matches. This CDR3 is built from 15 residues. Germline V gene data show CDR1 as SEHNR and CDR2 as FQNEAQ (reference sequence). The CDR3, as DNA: TGTGCCAGCAGCCAACGGGACAGGGTTGTGGAAAAACTGTTTTTT. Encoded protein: CASSQRDRVVEKLFF.

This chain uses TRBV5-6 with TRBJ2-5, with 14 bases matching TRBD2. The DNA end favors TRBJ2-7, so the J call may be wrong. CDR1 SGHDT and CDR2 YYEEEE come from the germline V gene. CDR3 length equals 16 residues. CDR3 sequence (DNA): TGTGCCAGCAGCTTGGTGCCGGGACTAGCGGGAGTCGAGCAGTACTTC. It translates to CASSLVPGLAGVEQYF.

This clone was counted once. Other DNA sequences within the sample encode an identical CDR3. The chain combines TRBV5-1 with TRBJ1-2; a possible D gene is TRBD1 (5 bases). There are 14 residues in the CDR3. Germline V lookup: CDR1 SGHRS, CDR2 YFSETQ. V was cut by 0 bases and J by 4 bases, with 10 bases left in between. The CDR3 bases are TGCGCCAGCAGCTTGGTCGGGGGATCCTATGGCTACACCTTC. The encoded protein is CASSLVGGSYGYTF. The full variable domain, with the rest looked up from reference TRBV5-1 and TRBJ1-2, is KAGVTQTPRYLIKTRGQQVTLSCSPISGHRSVSWYQQTPGQGLQFLFEYFSETQRNKGNFPGRFSGRQFSNSRSEMNVSTLELGDSALYLCASSLVGGSYGYTFGSGTRLTVV.

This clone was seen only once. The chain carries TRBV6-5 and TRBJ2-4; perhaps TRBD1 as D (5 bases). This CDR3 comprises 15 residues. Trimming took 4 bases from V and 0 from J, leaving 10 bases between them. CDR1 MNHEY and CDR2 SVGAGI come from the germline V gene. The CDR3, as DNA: TGTGCCAGCAGTTGGGCAGGGCTAGCCAAAAACATTCAGTACTTC. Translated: CASSWAGLAKNIQYF.

CDR3 amino acids: CASSQEVRWGDTGELFF. The CDR3 region has the DNA TGTGCCAGCAGCCAAGAAGTCCGGTGGGGGGACACCGGGGAGCTGTTTTTT. This chain joins TRBV14 and TRBJ2-2; possibly TRBD2 for D (6 bases). Per the germline V gene, CDR1 is SGHDN and CDR2 is FVKESK. CDR3 length equals 17 residues. V was pared by 0 bases and J by 3 bases, with 14 bases between.

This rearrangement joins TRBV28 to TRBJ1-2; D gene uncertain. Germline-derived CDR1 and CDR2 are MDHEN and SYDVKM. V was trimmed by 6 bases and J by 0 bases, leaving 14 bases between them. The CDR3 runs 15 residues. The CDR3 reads CASSPRRLANYGYTF. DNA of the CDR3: TGTGCCAGCAGCCCGAGGAGATTAGCTAACTATGGCTACACCTTC.

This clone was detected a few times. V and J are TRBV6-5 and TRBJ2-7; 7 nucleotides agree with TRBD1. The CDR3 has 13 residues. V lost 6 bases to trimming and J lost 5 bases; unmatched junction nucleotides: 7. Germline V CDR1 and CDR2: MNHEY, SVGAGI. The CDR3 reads CASRQQGKDEQYF. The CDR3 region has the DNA TGTGCCAGCAGACAACAGGGGAAGGACGAGCAGTACTTC.

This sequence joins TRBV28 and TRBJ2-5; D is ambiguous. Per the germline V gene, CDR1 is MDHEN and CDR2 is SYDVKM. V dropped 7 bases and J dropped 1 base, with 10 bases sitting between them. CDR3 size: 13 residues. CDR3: CASTIRAQETQYF. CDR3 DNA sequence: TGTGCCAGCACGATCCGCGCCCAAGAGACCCAGTACTTC.

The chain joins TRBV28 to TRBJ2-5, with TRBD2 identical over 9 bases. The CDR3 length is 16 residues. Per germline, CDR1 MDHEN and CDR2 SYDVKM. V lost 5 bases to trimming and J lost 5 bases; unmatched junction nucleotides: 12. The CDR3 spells CASSPQIAGGFETQYF. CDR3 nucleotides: TGTGCCAGCAGTCCACAAATCGCGGGAGGGTTTGAGACCCAGTACTTC. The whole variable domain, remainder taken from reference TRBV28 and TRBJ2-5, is DVKVTQSSRYLVKRTGEKVFLECVQDMDHENMFWYRQDPGLGLRLIYFSYDVKMKEKGDIPEGYSVSREKKERFSLILESASTNQTSMYLCASSPQIAGGFETQYFGPGTRLLVL.

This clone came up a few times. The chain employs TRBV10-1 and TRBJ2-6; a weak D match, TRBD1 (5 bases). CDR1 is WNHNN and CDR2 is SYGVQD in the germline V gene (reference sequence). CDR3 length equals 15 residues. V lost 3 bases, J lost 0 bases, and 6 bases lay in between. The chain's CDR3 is CASSDTGSGANVLTF. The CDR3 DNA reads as TGCGCCAGCAGTGACACAGGCTCTGGGGCCAACGTCCTGACTTTC.